Described below is a single T cell receptor beta chain sequence and its context. Its target is unknown. The germline V gene has CDR1 SNHLY and CDR2 FYNNEI. After removal of 6 bases from V and 4 bases from J, the junction contained 5 bases not matched to a gene. This CDR3 is 13 amino acids long. This sample was included in a study of CD8 T cells in ankylosing spondylitis. Overall study findings and caveats: What seemed typical of ankylosing spondylitis blood was a TCR beta motif built from roughly 8 highly homologous variants. Clones linked with disease were CD8+ and fairly uncommon in the peripheral blood.

The authors made TCR beta libraries by quantitative 5'-RACE with molecular barcodes. TCRdb re-derived calls from the 5' RACE reads in MiXCR, one entry per CDR3 protein. The sample yields roughly 370,000 distinct CDR3 sequences, approximately 20% seen once. The sequenced sample consisted of blood, either unsorted or a sorted T cell fraction (not recorded which). The V call is TRBV2, the J call TRBJ1-2; 7 positions agree with TRBD1. This clonotype was sampled from a male donor with ankylosing spondylitis. The CDR3: CASRIRGTYGYTF. The DNA for the CDR3 is TGTGCCAGCAGGATCAGGGGGACCTATGGCTACACCTTC.